Shown below are 24 T cell receptor beta chains from a single sample sequenced in a study of long-term antiretroviral therapy in people with HIV. An immunoSEQ assay, version v3.0, was performed at survey level. This table comes from immunoSEQ multiplex PCR, and its TCRdb copy is limited to in-frame clones, with some not included. This table has roughly 5,000 clones, around four fifths appearing once. The sequenced sample was unsorted PBMCs, obtained 1.8 years before starting antiretroviral therapy. Every receptor here comes from a man aged 40-55 years with HIV.

The chain employs TRBV6-7 and TRBJ2-3; D is perhaps TRBD2 (6 bases). TRBV6-7 is an ORF, with its function uncertain. Trimming left V 6 bases short and J 13 bases short, with 17 bases between. This CDR3 is 12 amino acids long. The CDR3 coding sequence is TGTGCCAGCAGCGATGCGGGGCCCCCCAAGTATTTT. Translating gives CASSDAGPPKYF.

V is TRBV7-3 and J is TRBJ1-1; TRBD1 might be the D (6 bases). Trimming took off 2 bases at V and 7 bases at J, with 11 bases between the two ends. The CDR3 is 13 residues long. CDR1 and CDR2 (germline): SGHTA, FQGTGA. The CDR3 protein is CASSLFEQGEAFF. The CDR3 bases are TGTGCCAGCAGCTTATTCGAACAGGGTGAAGCTTTCTTT.

The chain is built from TRBV28 and TRBJ1-5, with a tentative D call TRBD1 (6 bases). The CDR3 is 15 residues long. In germline, CDR1 is MDHEN, CDR2 SYDVKM. V lost 6 bases and J lost 0, with 12 bases in between. The CDR3 DNA sequence: TGTGCCAGCAGAGGGGGGCAGTATAGCAATCAGCCCCAGCATTTT. Protein product: CASRGGQYSNQPQHF.

The chain is built from TRBV19 and TRBJ1-1; D is possibly TRBD1 (5 bases). This CDR3 comprises 11 residues. CDR1 and CDR2 (germline): LNHDA, SQIVND (reference sequence). V was trimmed by 7 bases and J by 10 bases, leaving 13 bases between them. CDR3 in DNA: TGTGCCAGTAATACTCGGGGCGGAGCTTTCTTT. Amino acid sequence: CASNTRGGAFF.

V usage is TRBV6-4 and J usage is TRBJ2-3; D might be TRBD2 (6 bases). CDR1 MRHNA and CDR2 SNTAGT come from the germline V gene. Trimming took off 2 bases at V and 4 bases at J, with 13 bases between the two ends. The CDR3 consists of 15 residues. DNA of the CDR3: TGTGCCAGCAGTGACGTTGCGGGGAGGTCAGATACGCAGTATTTT. This codes for CASSDVAGRSDTQYF.

In this sample, this clone turned up a few times. This chain links TRBV7-6 with TRBJ2-7; the D is unclear. CDR3 length: 15 amino acids. The ends were cut back, 2 bases at V and 3 bases at J, with 14 bases in the middle. Germline assignment: CDR1 SGHVS and CDR2 FNYEAQ. The DNA of the CDR3 is TGTGCCAGCAGCTTAAACGTGGCGCGCCGCTACGAGCAGTACTTC. Translated: CASSLNVARRYEQYF.

Only a few counts were recorded for this clone. The V and J genes are TRBV7-6 and TRBJ2-7; 9 bases match TRBD2. After removal of 5 bases from V and 7 bases from J, the junction contained 12 bases not matched to a gene. This CDR3 region has 15 residues. CDR1 is SGHVS, CDR2 FNYEAQ, per germline. The CDR3 nucleotides are TGTGCCAGCAGCGGAGCGGGAGGCGGGGTCGGGGAGCAGTACTTC. Residues: CASSGAGGGVGEQYF. Full variable domain (remainder filled in from reference TRBV7-6 and TRBJ2-7): GAGVSQSPRYKVTKRGQDVALRCDPISGHVSLYWYRQALGQGPEFLTYFNYEAQQDKSGLPNDRFSAERPEGSISTLTIQRTEQRDSAMYRCASSGAGGGVGEQYFGPGTRLTVT.

V and J are TRBV18 and TRBJ2-4; the D is unclear. Germline V CDR1 and CDR2: KGHSH, LQKENI. This CDR3 has 12 amino acids. Trimming removed 3 bases at V and 9 bases at J, with 9 bases between. The chain's CDR3 is CASSPERAIQYF. CDR3 coding DNA: TGTGCCAGCTCACCGGAGCGTGCCATTCAGTACTTC.

V is TRBV5-4 and J is TRBJ2-7; no firm D call. Germline-derived CDR1 and CDR2 are SGHNT and YYREEE (reference sequence). The CDR3 totals 11 residues. Trimming took off 7 bases at V and 0 bases at J, with 5 bases between the two ends. Here the CDR3 DNA reads TGTGCCAGCGCCAGCTCCTACGAGCAGTACTTC. This codes for CASASSYEQYF.

The V gene is TRBV18, the J gene TRBJ2-1; the D gene is possibly TRBD2 (6 bases). The ends were cut back, 4 bases at V and 1 base at J, with 11 bases in the middle. Germline CDR1 reads KGHSH; CDR2 reads LQKENI. CDR3 length: 15 residues. In DNA, the CDR3 is TGTGCCAGCTCACTGGTCGGGGGTTCCTACAATGAGCAGTTCTTC. This sequence encodes CASSLVGGSYNEQFF.

This chain connects TRBV28 to TRBJ2-5; no clear D gene. Germline V CDR1 and CDR2: MDHEN, SYDVKM. The CDR3 covers 12 residues. V was trimmed by 3 bases and J by 5 bases, leaving 7 bases between them. The CDR3 DNA follows: TGTGCCAGCAGTTTTGTCACGGAGACCCAGTACTTC. It specifies CASSFVTETQYF.

This clone was observed a single time. DNA of the CDR3: TGTGCCAGCAGCTCACAAGAGACCCAGTACTTC. This translates into CASSSQETQYF. The chain carries TRBV2 and TRBJ2-5; D uncertain. This CDR3 comprises 11 residues. In germline, CDR1 is SNHLY, CDR2 FYNNEI. Trimming took off 6 bases at V and 2 bases at J, with 4 bases between the two ends.

The chain's CDR3 is CASTPHGPDGGELFF. The DNA for the CDR3 is TGCGCCAGCACCCCCCATGGGCCGGACGGCGGGGAGCTGTTTTTT. J is TRBJ2-2 and V is TRBV5-1; no definite D call. The CDR3 extends over 15 amino acids. Germline loops: CDR1 SGHRS, CDR2 YFSETQ. Trimming removed 6 bases at V and 7 bases at J, with 19 bases between.

The chain combines TRBV6-5 with TRBJ1-5; no firm D call. The length of the CDR3 is 13 residues. Germline CDR1 reads MNHEY; CDR2 reads SVGAGI. The V end was cut by 4 bases, the J end by 0 bases, with 4 bases between. CDR3 loop: CASSSYSNQPQHF. The CDR3 DNA reads TGTGCCAGCAGTTCTTATAGCAATCAGCCCCAGCATTTT.

The genes are TRBV18 and TRBJ1-3, with D hard to call. Germline values: CDR1 KGHSH, CDR2 LQKENI. V gave up 1 base and J gave up 2 bases, with 12 bases separating them. The CDR3 consists of 16 residues. This CDR3 reads CASSPQGGRTGNTIYF. DNA for the CDR3: TGTGCCAGCTCACCACAAGGCGGGCGGACTGGAAACACCATATATTTT.

The chain combines TRBV5-5 with TRBJ2-3, with 7 bases lining up with TRBD1. The CDR3 sequence is 15 residues long. V shed 0 bases and J 1 base; nucleotides not matched to a gene: 2. Germline loops: CDR1 SGHKS, CDR2 YYEKEE (reference sequence). The CDR3: CASSLADRGTDTQYF. DNA for the CDR3: TGTGCCAGCAGCTTGGCCGACAGGGGCACAGATACGCAGTATTTT.

J is TRBJ2-5 and V is TRBV7-8; D gene uncertain. CDR1 is SGHVS and CDR2 is FQNEAQ in the germline V gene. The germline V and J ends were trimmed by 1 base and 3 bases, with 9 bases remaining between them. The CDR3 is made up of 14 amino acids. The CDR3 DNA reads as TGTGCCAGCAGCTTAGTGTCCATAAAAGAGACCCAGTACTTC. It encodes CASSLVSIKETQYF.

This clone was observed a handful of times. The sample holds other DNA sequences that translate to the same CDR3. This sequence joins TRBV6-5 and TRBJ1-1; D unresolved. Germline loops: CDR1 MNHEY, CDR2 SVGAGI. V was clipped by 7 bases and J by 2 bases, with 5 bases between them. The CDR3 covers 11 residues. CDR3 protein: CASTGNTEAFF. CDR3 nucleotide sequence: TGTGCCAGCACTGGTAACACTGAAGCTTTCTTT.

The CDR3 bases are TGTGCCAGCAGTGACAGGGGGCGGGATGAAAAACTGTTTTTT. Residues: CASSDRGRDEKLFF. The V call is TRBV28, the J call TRBJ1-4, with 10 bases that match TRBD1. J gave up 6 bases and V 5 bases, and 3 bases lay outside the gene matches. The CDR3 consists of 14 residues. Germline lookup yields CDR1 MDHEN and CDR2 SYDVKM.

In regard to this clone: The junction and the germline gene differ at one end; a read error may be behind it. The CDR3 region is CAIQDGGGTGTDTQYF. CDR3 DNA sequence: TGTGCCATCCAAGACGGCGGGGGGACGGGCACGGATACGCAGTATTTT. This rearrangement joins TRBV10-3 to TRBJ2-3; 8 positions match TRBD2. The CDR3 has 16 residues. Germline V CDR1 and CDR2: ENHRY, SYGVKD.

The V and J genes are TRBV11-2 and TRBJ1-3; D remains ambiguous. Germline V gene lookup returns CDR1 SGHAT and CDR2 FQNNGV. The CDR3 totals 16 residues. V lost 1 base and J 2 bases, leaving 12 bases between the germline ends. The CDR3 reads CASSLAPVPPGNTIYF. For the CDR3, the DNA is TGTGCCAGCAGCTTAGCACCGGTGCCCCCTGGAAACACCATATATTTT.

CDR3 nucleotide sequence: TGTGCCAGCAGTTTAGGGGGGCAGGCCCGACAGCAGTTCTTC. It encodes CASSLGGQARQQFF. V gene TRBV28 combines with J gene TRBJ2-1; either TRBD1 or TRBD2 may supply D (6 bases each). This CDR3 spans 14 amino acids. Trimming cost V 2 bases and J 11 bases, with 16 bases left between them. Germline V gene lookup returns CDR1 MDHEN and CDR2 SYDVKM.

The rearrangement links TRBV6-1 to TRBJ2-7, with D possibly TRBD1 on 6 matching bases. V lost 2 bases and J lost 5, with 28 bases in between. This CDR3 is built from 19 residues. Per germline, CDR1 MNHNS and CDR2 SASEGT. The CDR3 is CASSESRQPALGGIDEQYF. The CDR3 DNA follows: TGTGCCAGCAGTGAATCCCGTCAGCCTGCCCTAGGGGGAATCGACGAGCAGTACTTC.

This chain uses TRBV10-3 with TRBJ2-3; TRBD2 aligns across 9 bases. From germline, CDR1 is ENHRY and CDR2 SYGVKD. Germline trimming cut 6 bases from V and 4 bases from J; bases unmatched to any gene: 11. The CDR3 spans 16 residues. The CDR3 DNA reads as TGTGCCATCAGGGAACGGCTAGCGGGACGGGCAGATACGCAGTATTTT. Translated, it gives CAIRERLAGRADTQYF.